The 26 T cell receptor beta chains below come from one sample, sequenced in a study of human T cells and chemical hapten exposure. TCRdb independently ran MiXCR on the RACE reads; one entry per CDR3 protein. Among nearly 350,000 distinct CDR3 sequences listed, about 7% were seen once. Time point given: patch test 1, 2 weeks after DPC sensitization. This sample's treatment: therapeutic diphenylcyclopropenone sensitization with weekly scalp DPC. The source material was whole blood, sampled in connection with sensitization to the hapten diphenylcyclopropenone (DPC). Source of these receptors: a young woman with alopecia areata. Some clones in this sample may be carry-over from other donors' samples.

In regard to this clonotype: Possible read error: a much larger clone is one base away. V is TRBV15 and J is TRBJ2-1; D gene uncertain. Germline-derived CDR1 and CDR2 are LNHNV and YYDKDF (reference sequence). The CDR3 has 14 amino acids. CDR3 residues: CATSSRSSYDEQFF. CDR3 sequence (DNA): TGTGCCACCAGCTCCAGGAGCTCCTACGATGAGCAGTTCTTC.

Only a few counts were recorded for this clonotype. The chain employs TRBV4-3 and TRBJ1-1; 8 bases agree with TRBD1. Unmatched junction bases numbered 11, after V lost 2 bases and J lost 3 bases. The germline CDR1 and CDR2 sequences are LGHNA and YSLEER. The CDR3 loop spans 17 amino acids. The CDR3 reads CASSQIPGQDADTEAFF. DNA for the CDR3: TGCGCCAGCAGCCAAATACCGGGACAGGATGCGGACACTGAAGCTTTCTTT.

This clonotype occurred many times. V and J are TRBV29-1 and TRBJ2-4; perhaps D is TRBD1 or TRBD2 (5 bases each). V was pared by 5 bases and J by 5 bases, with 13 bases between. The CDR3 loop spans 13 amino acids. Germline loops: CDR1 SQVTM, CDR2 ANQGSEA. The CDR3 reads CSVHTGPQNIQYF. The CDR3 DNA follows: TGCAGCGTTCATACGGGGCCCCAAAACATTCAGTACTTC.

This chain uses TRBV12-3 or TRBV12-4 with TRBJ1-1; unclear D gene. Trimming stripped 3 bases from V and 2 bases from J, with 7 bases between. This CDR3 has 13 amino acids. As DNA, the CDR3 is TGTGCCAGCAGTTTTGAGATCAACACTGAAGCTTTCTTT. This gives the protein CASSFEINTEAFF.

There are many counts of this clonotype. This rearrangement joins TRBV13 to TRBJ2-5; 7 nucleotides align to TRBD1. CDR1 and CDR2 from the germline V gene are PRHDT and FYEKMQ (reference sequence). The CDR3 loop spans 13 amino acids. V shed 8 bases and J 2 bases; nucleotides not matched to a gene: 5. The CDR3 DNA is TGTGCCAGCTCCGGGACAGCGCAAGAGACCCAGTACTTC. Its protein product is CASSGTAQETQYF. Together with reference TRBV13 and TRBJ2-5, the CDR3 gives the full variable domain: AAGVIQSPRHLIKEKRETATLKCYPIPRHDTVYWYQQGPGQDPQFLISFYEKMQSDKGSIPDRFSAQQFSDYHSELNMSSLELGDSALYFCASSGTAQETQYFGPGTRLLVL.

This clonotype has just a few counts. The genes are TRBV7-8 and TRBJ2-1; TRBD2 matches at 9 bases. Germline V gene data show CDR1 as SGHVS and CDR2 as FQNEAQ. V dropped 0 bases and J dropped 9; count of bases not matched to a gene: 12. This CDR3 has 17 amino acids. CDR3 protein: CASSLAPGTSLGSEQFF. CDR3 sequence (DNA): TGTGCCAGCAGCTTAGCCCCCGGGACTAGCCTTGGTAGTGAGCAGTTCTTC.

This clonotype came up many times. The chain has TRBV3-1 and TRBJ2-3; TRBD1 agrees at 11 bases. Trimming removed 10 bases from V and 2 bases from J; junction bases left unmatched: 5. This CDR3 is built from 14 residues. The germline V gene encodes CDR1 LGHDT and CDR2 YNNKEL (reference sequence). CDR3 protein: CAIRDRGVTDTQYF. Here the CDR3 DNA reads TGTGCCATCAGGGACAGGGGGGTCACAGATACGCAGTATTTT.

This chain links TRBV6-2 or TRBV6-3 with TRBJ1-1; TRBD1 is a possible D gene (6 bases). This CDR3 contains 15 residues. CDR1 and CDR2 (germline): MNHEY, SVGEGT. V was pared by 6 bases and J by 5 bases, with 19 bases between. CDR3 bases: TGTGCCAGCAGCCCACTGGGGGCGCGGTATACTGAAGCTTTCTTT. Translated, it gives CASSPLGARYTEAFF.

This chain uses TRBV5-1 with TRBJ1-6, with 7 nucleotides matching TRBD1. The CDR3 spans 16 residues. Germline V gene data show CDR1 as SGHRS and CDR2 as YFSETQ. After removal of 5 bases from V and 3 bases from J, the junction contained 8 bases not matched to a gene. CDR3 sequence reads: CASSLRQGGYNSPLHF. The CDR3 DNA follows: TGCGCCAGCAGTCTGAGACAGGGAGGCTATAATTCACCCCTCCACTTT.

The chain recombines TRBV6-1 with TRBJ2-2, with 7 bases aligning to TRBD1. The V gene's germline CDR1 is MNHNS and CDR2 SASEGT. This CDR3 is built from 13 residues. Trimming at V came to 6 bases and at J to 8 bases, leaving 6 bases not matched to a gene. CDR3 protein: CASRDRLLGELFF. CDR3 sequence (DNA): TGTGCCAGCAGGGACAGGTTATTAGGGGAGCTGTTTTTT.

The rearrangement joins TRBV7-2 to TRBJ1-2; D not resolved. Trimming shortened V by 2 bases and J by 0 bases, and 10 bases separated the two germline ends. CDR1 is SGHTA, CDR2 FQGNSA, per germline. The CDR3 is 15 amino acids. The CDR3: CASSLSSGPNYGYTF. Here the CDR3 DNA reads TGTGCCAGCAGCTTATCAAGCGGGCCTAACTATGGCTACACCTTC.

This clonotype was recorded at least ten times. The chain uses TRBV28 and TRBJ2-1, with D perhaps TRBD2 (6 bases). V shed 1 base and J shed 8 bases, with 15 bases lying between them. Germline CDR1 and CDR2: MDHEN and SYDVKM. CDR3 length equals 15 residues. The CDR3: CASSLSREGEDEQFF. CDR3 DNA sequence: TGTGCCAGCAGTTTATCGAGGGAAGGGGAGGATGAGCAGTTCTTC.

This chain's CDR3 is CSASTIGPGLNYEQYF. The CDR3 DNA reads as TGCAGTGCCTCGACAATCGGACCGGGTCTAAACTACGAGCAGTACTTC. The chain links TRBV20-1 to TRBJ2-7; D remains ambiguous. The germline V and J ends were trimmed by 6 bases and 3 bases, with 24 bases remaining between them. Germline assignment: CDR1 DFQATT and CDR2 SNEGSKA (reference sequence). CDR3 length equals 16 residues.

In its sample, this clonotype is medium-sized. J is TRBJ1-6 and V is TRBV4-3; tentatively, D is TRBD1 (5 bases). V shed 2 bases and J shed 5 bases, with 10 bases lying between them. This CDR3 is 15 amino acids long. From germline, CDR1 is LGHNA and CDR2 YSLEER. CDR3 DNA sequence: TGCGCCAGCAGCCAACAGGGAGATGATAATTCACCCCTCCACTTT. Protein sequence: CASSQQGDDNSPLHF.

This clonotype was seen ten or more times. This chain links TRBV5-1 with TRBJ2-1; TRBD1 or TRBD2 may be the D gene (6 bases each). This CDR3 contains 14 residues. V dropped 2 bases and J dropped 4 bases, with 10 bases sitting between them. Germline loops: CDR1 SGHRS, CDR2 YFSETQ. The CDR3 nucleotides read TGCGCCAGCAGCTTAGGGGGGCTGTACAATGAGCAGTTCTTC. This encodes CASSLGGLYNEQFF.

The CDR3: CASSYPTLGTETQYF. The CDR3 coding sequence is TGTGCCAGCAGTTACCCAACGTTGGGTACAGAGACCCAGTACTTC. The chain is built from TRBV6-6 and TRBJ2-5; D gene uncertain. The germline V gene encodes CDR1 MNHNY and CDR2 SVGAGI (reference sequence). CDR3 length equals 15 residues. V lost 2 bases and J 4 bases, leaving 14 bases between the germline ends.

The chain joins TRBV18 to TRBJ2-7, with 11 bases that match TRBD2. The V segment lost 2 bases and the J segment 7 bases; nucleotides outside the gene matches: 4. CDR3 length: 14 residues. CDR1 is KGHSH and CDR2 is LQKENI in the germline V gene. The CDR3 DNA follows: TGTGCCAGCTCACCAATAACTAGCGGGGGAGAGCAGTACTTC. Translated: CASSPITSGGEQYF. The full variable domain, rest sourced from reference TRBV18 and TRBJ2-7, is NAGVMQNPRHLVRRRGQEARLRCSPMKGHSHVYWYRQLPEEGLKFMVYLQKENIIDESGMPKERFSAEFPKEGPSILRIQQVVRGDSAAYFCASSPITSGGEQYFGPGTRLTVT.

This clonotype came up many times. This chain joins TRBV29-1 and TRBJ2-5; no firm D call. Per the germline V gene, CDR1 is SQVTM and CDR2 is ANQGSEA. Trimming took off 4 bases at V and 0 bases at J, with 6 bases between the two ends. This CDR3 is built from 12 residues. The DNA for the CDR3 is TGCAGCGTTGCAGGTTACCAAGAGACCCAGTACTTC. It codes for CSVAGYQETQYF.

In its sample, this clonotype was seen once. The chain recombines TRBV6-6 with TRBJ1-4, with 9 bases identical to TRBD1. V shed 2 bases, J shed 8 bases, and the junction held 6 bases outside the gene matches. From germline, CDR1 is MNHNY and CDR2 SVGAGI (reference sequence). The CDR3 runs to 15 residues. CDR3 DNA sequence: TGTGCCAGCAGTTACAGGGGACAGGGAGGGGAAAAACTGTTTTTT. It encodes CASSYRGQGGEKLFF.

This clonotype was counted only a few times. CDR3 DNA: TGTGCCAGCAGCGGTTACTACACCGGGGAGCTGTTTTTT. Protein product: CASSGYYTGELFF. The V call is TRBV28, the J call TRBJ2-2; D not resolved. With 6 bases removed from V and 3 bases from J, the gap between germline ends came to 8 bases. There are 13 residues in the CDR3. The germline gives CDR1 MDHEN, CDR2 SYDVKM.

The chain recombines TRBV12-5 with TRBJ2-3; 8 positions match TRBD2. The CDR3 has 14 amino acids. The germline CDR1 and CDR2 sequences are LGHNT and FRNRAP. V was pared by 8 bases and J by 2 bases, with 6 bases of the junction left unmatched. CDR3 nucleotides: TGTGCTAGTTATGGTAGCGGGGACACAGATACGCAGTATTTT. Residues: CASYGSGDTDTQYF.

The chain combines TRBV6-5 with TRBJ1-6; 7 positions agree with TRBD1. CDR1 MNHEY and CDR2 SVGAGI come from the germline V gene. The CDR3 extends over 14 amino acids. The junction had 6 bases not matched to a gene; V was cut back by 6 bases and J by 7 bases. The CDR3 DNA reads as TGTGCCAGCAGACGACAGGGATCGAATTCACCCCTCCACTTT. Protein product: CASRRQGSNSPLHF.

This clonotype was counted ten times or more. The CDR3 spells CASSRWDSSPAFF. The CDR3 region has the DNA TGTGCCAGCAGTCGATGGGACAGCAGTCCGGCTTTCTTT. The chain couples TRBV6-5 to TRBJ1-1; TRBD1 agrees at 7 bases. In germline, CDR1 is MNHEY, CDR2 SVGAGI. This CDR3 comprises 13 residues. V shed 5 bases and J 11 bases; nucleotides not matched to a gene: 11.

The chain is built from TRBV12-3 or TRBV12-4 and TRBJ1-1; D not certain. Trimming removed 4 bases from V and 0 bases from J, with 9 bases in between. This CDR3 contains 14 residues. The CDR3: CASSSFSMNTEAFF. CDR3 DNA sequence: TGTGCCAGCAGTTCCTTCAGCATGAACACTGAAGCTTTCTTT.

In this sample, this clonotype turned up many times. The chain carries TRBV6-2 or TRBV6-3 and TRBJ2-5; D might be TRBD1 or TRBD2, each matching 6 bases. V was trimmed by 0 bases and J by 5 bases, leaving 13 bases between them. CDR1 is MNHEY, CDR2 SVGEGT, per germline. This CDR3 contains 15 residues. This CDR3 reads CASSYSTGSGETQYF. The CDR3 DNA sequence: TGTGCCAGCAGTTACTCAACAGGGAGCGGGGAGACCCAGTACTTC.

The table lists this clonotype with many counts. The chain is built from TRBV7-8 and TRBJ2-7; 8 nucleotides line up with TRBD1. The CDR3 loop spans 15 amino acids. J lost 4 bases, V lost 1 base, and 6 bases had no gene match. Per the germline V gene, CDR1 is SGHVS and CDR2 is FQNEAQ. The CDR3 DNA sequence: TGTGCCAGCAGCTTAGAGGCAGGGGGCCAGTACGAGCAGTACTTC. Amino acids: CASSLEAGGQYEQYF. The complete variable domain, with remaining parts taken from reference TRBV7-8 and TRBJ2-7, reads GAGVSQSPRYKVAKRGQDVALRCDPISGHVSLFWYQQALGQGPEFLTYFQNEAQLDKSGLPSDRFFAERPEGSVSTLKIQRTQQEDSAVYLCASSLEAGGQYEQYFGPGTRLTVT.